This is a list of T cell receptor beta chains from one sample in a study of T cells in Graves' hyperthyroidism and ophthalmopathy. From the multiplex PCR reads, TCRdb called clonotypes with MiXCR, one entry per CDR3 protein. The sample carries under 250,000 distinct CDR3 sequences, over 20% recorded once. Source material: blood. The receptors shown here come from a woman in her thirties or forties with Graves' ophthalmopathy. Both conserved end residues are part of each CDR3. Each record gives: clone size, V gene, D gene, J gene, CDR3 protein, CDR3 DNA. D genes are given only for firm matches. Rows may omit the clone size; those that give it use once, few, many or a size class.

>-|TRBV27|-|TRBJ1-2
CASRKTAVNYGYTF
TGTGCCAGCAGAAAGACAGCTGTGAATTATGGCTACACCTTC
>many|TRBV30|TRBD1|TRBJ1-2
CAWSVGDRGMMVDGYTF
TGTGCCTGGAGTGTTGGTGACAGGGGGATGATGGTTGATGGCTACACCTTC
>many|TRBV27|TRBD1|TRBJ1-5
CASSSGTDYSNQPQHF
TGTGCCAGCAGTTCGGGGACAGATTATAGCAATCAGCCCCAGCATTTT
>once|TRBV20-1|-|TRBJ1-2
CSALTANYGYTF
TGCAGTGCGCTGACAGCCAACTATGGCTACACCTTC
>once|TRBV7-9|TRBD1|TRBJ1-2
CASSLATGVPYGYTF
TGTGCCAGCAGCTTAGCGACAGGGGTTCCCTATGGCTACACCTTC
>many|TRBV3-1|-|TRBJ1-5
CASSPRSGRPQHF
TGTGCCAGCAGCCCCCGATCTGGGCGGCCCCAGCATTTT
>many|TRBV19|TRBD2|TRBJ2-7
CASSMGLAGTYEQYF
TGTGCCAGTAGTATGGGACTAGCGGGAACCTACGAGCAGTACTTC
>many|TRBV28|-|TRBJ2-7
CASSLLEQGYEQYF
TGTGCCAGCAGCCTCTTGGAACAGGGCTACGAGCAGTACTTC
>many|TRBV28|-|TRBJ1-5
CASSPVDSNQPQHF
TGTGCCAGCAGCCCAGTAGATAGCAATCAGCCCCAGCATTTT
>many|TRBV30|-|TRBJ2-3
CAWSGGTLGPLTDTQYF
TGTGCCTGGAGTGGCGGAACACTAGGCCCTTTAACAGATACGCAGTATTTT
>-|TRBV24-1|TRBD1|TRBJ2-5
CATSDERGPGTQYF
TGTGCCACCAGTGATGAGAGGGGGCCAGGGACCCAGTACTTC
>-|TRBV12-3/TRBV12-4|-|TRBJ1-1
CASQAGKLNTEAFF
TGTGCCAGCCAAGCAGGGAAGCTGAACACTGAAGCTTTCTTT
>few|TRBV12-3/TRBV12-4|-|TRBJ1-2
CASSFGQTTYGYTF
TGTGCCAGCAGTTTCGGTCAGACGACCTATGGCTACACCTTC
>many|TRBV6-5|TRBD2|TRBJ2-5
CASSYGLAGPQFQYF
TGTGCCAGCAGTTACGGTCTAGCGGGGCCCCAATTCCAGTACTTC
>-|TRBV18|-|TRBJ1-5
CASSSGTPNSNQPQHF
TGTGCCAGCTCATCCGGGACACCGAATAGCAATCAGCCCCAGCATTTT
>many|TRBV12-5|-|TRBJ1-1
CASGLAGTNTEAFF
TGTGCTAGTGGTTTGGCAGGGACCAACACTGAAGCTTTCTTT
>many|TRBV19|-|TRBJ2-5
CASSVLGTKQETQYF
TGTGCCAGTAGTGTTTTAGGGACCAAGCAAGAGACCCAGTACTTC
>many|TRBV3-1|-|TRBJ2-5
CASSQDVGGKETQYF
TGTGCCAGCAGCCAAGATGTGGGCGGGAAGGAGACCCAGTACTTC
>many|TRBV5-1|TRBD1|TRBJ2-5
CASSLAGTGASETQYF
TGCGCCAGCAGCTTGGCCGGGACAGGGGCGTCAGAGACCCAGTACTTC
>many|TRBV25-1|-|TRBJ1-1
CASSPGVGAFF
TGTGCCAGCAGTCCGGGGGTAGGGGCTTTCTTT
>many|TRBV5-5|-|TRBJ2-2
CASSLIAAGELFF
TGTGCCAGCAGCTTAATAGCGGCCGGGGAGCTGTTTTTT
>many|TRBV27|TRBD1|TRBJ2-2
CARGQGKNTGELFF
TGTGCCAGAGGACAGGGGAAGAACACCGGGGAGCTGTTTTTT
>many|TRBV9|TRBD1|TRBJ2-5
CASSVAVTGGETQYF
TGTGCCAGCAGCGTAGCCGTCACAGGGGGAGAGACCCAGTACTTC
>many|TRBV12-3/TRBV12-4|-|TRBJ2-7
CASSQPWQGTYEQYF
TGTGCCAGCAGTCAACCCTGGCAGGGGACCTACGAGCAGTACTTC
>many|TRBV2|-|TRBJ2-7
CASSGMKEKPYEQYF
TGTGCCAGCAGTGGGATGAAGGAAAAGCCCTACGAGCAGTACTTC
>-|TRBV6-1|TRBD1|TRBJ1-2
CASRTSGQGPNYGYTF
TGTGCCAGCAGAACATCGGGACAGGGCCCTAACTATGGCTACACCTTC
>-|TRBV12-3/TRBV12-4|-|TRBJ2-2
CASSLGRWQHTGELFF
TGTGCCAGCAGTTTAGGACGTTGGCAACACACCGGGGAGCTGTTTTTT
>many|TRBV27|-|TRBJ2-7
CASSSGTRTYEQYF
TGTGCCAGCAGTTCCGGGACACGAACCTACGAGCAGTACTTC
>-|TRBV20-1|TRBD2|TRBJ2-7
CSASGTSGTEEQYF
TGCAGTGCCTCCGGGACTAGCGGGACTGAAGAGCAGTACTTC
>many|TRBV5-1|TRBD2|TRBJ2-2
CASSLSGVGTTGELFF
TGCGCCAGCAGCCTGAGCGGGGTAGGGACCACCGGGGAGCTGTTTTTT
>few|TRBV2|TRBD2|TRBJ2-7
CASTSSGRAPYEQYF
TGTGCCAGCACCTCAAGCGGGAGGGCCCCCTACGAGCAGTACTTC
>once|TRBV7-8|-|TRBJ2-5
CASSRRALDVQTQYF
TGTGCCAGCAGCCGAAGGGCGCTGGATGTACAGACCCAGTACTTC
>many|TRBV6-1|-|TRBJ1-1
CASRFQVGRTNTEAFF
TGTGCCAGCAGGTTTCAGGTGGGACGCACGAACACTGAAGCTTTCTTT
>few|TRBV5-1|-|TRBJ2-7
CASSLIQGLSYEQYF
TGCGCCAGCAGCCTTATTCAGGGGCTCTCCTACGAGCAGTACTTC
>many|TRBV24-1|-|TRBJ1-1
CATSDRGKTEAFF
TGTGCCACCAGTGACAGGGGTAAGACTGAAGCTTTCTTT
>many|TRBV7-3|-|TRBJ2-5
CASSLWPQETQYF
TGTGCCAGCAGCTTATGGCCCCAAGAGACCCAGTACTTC
>many|TRBV6-1|-|TRBJ1-2
CASSEFERQIGYTF
TGTGCCAGCAGTGAATTTGAGAGACAGATCGGCTACACCTTC
>-|TRBV28|-|TRBJ2-4
CASSTHLLAKNLQYF
TGTGCCAGCAGCACGCACCTACTAGCCAAAAACCTTCAGTACTTC
>many|TRBV6-1|-|TRBJ1-1
CASSEGERGTEAFF
TGTGCCAGCAGTGAGGGTGAGAGGGGCACTGAAGCTTTCTTT
>many|TRBV7-3|TRBD1|TRBJ1-1
CASSLIGGRDVNTEAFF
TGTGCCAGCAGCTTAATAGGGGGCAGGGATGTGAACACTGAAGCTTTCTTT
>many|TRBV5-1|-|TRBJ1-1
CASSSLGWTEAFF
TGCGCCAGCAGCTCTCTAGGGTGGACTGAAGCTTTCTTT
>-|TRBV12-3/TRBV12-4|TRBD2|TRBJ2-5
CATQWGGRQETQYF
TGTGCCACCCAGTGGGGGGGACGACAAGAGACCCAGTACTTC
>many|TRBV7-2|-|TRBJ2-5
CASSLGEGVETQYF
TGTGCCAGCAGCTTAGGCGAGGGTGTAGAGACCCAGTACTTC
>-|TRBV10-3|TRBD2|TRBJ2-7
CAIRGTSGRRGAYEQYF
TGTGCCATCAGAGGGACTAGCGGGAGAAGGGGCGCCTACGAGCAGTACTTC
>many|TRBV6-2/TRBV6-3|TRBD2|TRBJ2-7
CASSSRGGLAGVGTYEQYF
TGTGCCAGCAGTTCCCGGGGGGGACTAGCGGGAGTGGGAACCTACGAGCAGTACTTC
>-|TRBV27|-|TRBJ1-6
CASSLSAGQSPLHF
TGTGCCAGCAGTTTATCGGCAGGGCAATCACCCCTCCACTTT
>many|TRBV28|TRBD1|TRBJ2-2
CASRTGGVDTGELFF
TGTGCCAGCAGAACAGGGGGCGTCGACACCGGGGAGCTGTTTTTT
>many|TRBV10-3|TRBD2|TRBJ2-2
CAITEVAGVNTGELFF
TGTGCCATCACGGAAGTAGCGGGAGTGAACACCGGGGAGCTGTTTTTT
>few|TRBV20-1|-|TRBJ1-1
CSASQGDKEAFF
TGCAGTGCTAGTCAGGGCGACAAAGAAGCTTTCTTT
>many|TRBV19|-|TRBJ2-7
CASLSSSYEQYF
TGTGCCAGTCTTAGCAGCTCCTACGAGCAGTACTTC
>-|TRBV24-1|-|TRBJ2-3
CATSAGGGHSTDTQYF
TGTGCCACCAGTGCCGGTGGTGGTCACAGCACAGATACGCAGTATTTT
>many|TRBV5-1|-|TRBJ2-2
CASSLDPQGRTGELFF
TGCGCCAGCAGCTTGGACCCACAGGGAAGAACCGGGGAGCTGTTTTTT
>many|TRBV20-1|-|TRBJ1-1
CSAREVANTNTEAFF
TGCAGTGCTAGAGAGGTAGCGAATACCAACACTGAAGCTTTCTTT
>few|TRBV18|-|TRBJ1-6
CASSPISQGYSPLHF
TGTGCCAGCTCGCCCATCTCTCAGGGGTATTCACCCCTCCACTTT
>many|TRBV15|-|TRBJ1-6
CATSPQRGYSPLHF
TGTGCCACCAGCCCCCAAAGGGGGTATTCACCCCTCCACTTT
>many|TRBV7-3|-|TRBJ2-6
CASSKRAGANVLTF
TGTGCCAGCAGCAAGCGTGCTGGGGCCAACGTCCTGACTTTC
>many|TRBV5-1|-|TRBJ2-7
CASSLVAGLWEQYF
TGCGCCAGCAGCTTGGTGGCAGGCCTTTGGGAGCAGTACTTC
>many|TRBV9|-|TRBJ1-1
CASSVDLNTEAFF
TGTGCCAGCAGCGTAGACCTTAACACTGAAGCTTTCTTT
>-|TRBV4-1|-|TRBJ1-3
CASSQVSTGRIGNTIYF
TGCGCCAGCAGCCAAGTATCCACAGGGCGAATTGGAAACACCATATATTTT